The T cell receptor beta chain under discussion was sequenced for a study of vaccination and CD4 T cells after COVID-19. As for the study in general: A positive SARS-CoV-2 nasal swab PCR result was recorded for each convalescent patient; about 9 were mild and one severe. Cellular stimulation was performed using overlapping spike peptides derived from SARS-CoV-2, HCoV-NL63, HCoV-OC43 and HCoV-229E.

Germline V CDR1 and CDR2: MNHEY, SVGEGT. CDR3 length: 14 residues. The V gene lost 7 bases and the J gene lost 0 bases, with 11 bases spanning the gap. Regarding this clonotype: Its specificity is unknown.

The treatment here: roughly 11-day PBMC culture with coronavirus spike peptide pools or control peptides (ViraFEST assay). Cultured CD4+ T-cell DNA underwent Oncomine TCR Beta short-read sequencing. TCRdb reprocessed the PCR reads with MiXCR, giving one entry per CDR3 protein. The table records thousands of distinct CDR3 sequences, 64% of them present only once. The sequence was collected from a human donor who had recovered from COVID-19. J is TRBJ2-3 and V is TRBV6-2 or TRBV6-3; D unresolved. The sequenced sample was CD4+ T cells from blood, cultured in vitro. CDR3 coding DNA: TGTGCCAGCACCGATACCTCTAGCACAGATACGCAGTATTTT. Residues: CASTDTSSTDTQYF.